Listed here are 11 T cell receptor beta chains from one sample, sequenced in a study of blood T cells in healthy people across ages. With a J-beta primer mix and a sample-barcoded 5' primer, a second PCR ran 7 to 11 cycles. Using its own MiXCR run on the 5' RACE reads, TCRdb lists one record per CDR3 protein. The repertoire has just under 900,000 distinct CDR3 sequences, about 30% of them found once; the top ten carry 17%. The material sequenced was blood. The source of these receptors is a woman over 75 in good health.

The chain uses TRBV12-3 or TRBV12-4 and TRBJ2-7; TRBD2 agrees at 8 bases. This CDR3 is 17 amino acids long. The J segment lost 7 bases and the V segment lost 5 bases, leaving 19 bases of the junction unmatched. In nucleotides, the CDR3 is TGTGCCAGCAGTGCCTCTCCACCAGCGGGGGTTTACAATGAGCAGTACTTC. Translation: CASSASPPAGVYNEQYF.

The gene calls are TRBV7-2 and TRBJ2-7; D unclear. From germline, CDR1 is SGHTA and CDR2 FQGNSA. V was shortened by 5 bases and J by 3 bases, with 23 bases between the two germline ends. The CDR3 totals 17 residues. The CDR3 loop is CASSPKQIALSLYEQYF. The DNA for the CDR3 is TGTGCCAGCAGCCCTAAACAGATAGCCCTTTCCCTCTACGAGCAGTACTTC.

At least ten counts were recorded for this clonotype. J is TRBJ2-1 and V is TRBV5-1; 8 bases align to TRBD1. The length of the CDR3 is 18 residues. Per the germline V gene, CDR1 is SGHRS and CDR2 is YFSETQ. Trimming took 0 bases from V and 1 from J; bases not matched to a gene: 9. This CDR3 reads CASSLAGSGTGSYNEQFF. As DNA, the CDR3 is TGCGCCAGCAGCTTGGCCGGTTCCGGGACAGGTTCCTACAATGAGCAGTTCTTC.

A word on this clonotype: A single base separates this from a much larger clone, so it may be a read error. The V gene is TRBV29-1, the J gene TRBJ1-1; 7 bases are shared with TRBD1. CDR1 and CDR2 (germline): SQVTM, ANQGSEA. This CDR3 contains 13 residues. J gave up 9 bases and V 4 bases, and 11 bases lay outside the gene matches. The CDR3 nucleotides read TGCAGCGTTGGGAAGAGGGGGCTGACTAAAGCTTTCTTT. Translation gives CSVGKRGLTKAFF.

Concerning this clonotype: Its ends do not fully match the called genes, so a read error is possible. The rearrangement joins TRBV29-1 to TRBJ2-1; D is perhaps TRBD1 or TRBD2 (7 bases each). The CDR3 contains 14 residues. The V gene's germline CDR1 is SQVTM and CDR2 ANQGSEA. In nucleotides, the CDR3 is TGCAGCGTCGAAGATCAGGGGGGGTTGAATGAGCAGTTGTTC. It encodes CSVEDQGGLNEQLF.

This clonotype was counted at least ten times. This chain uses TRBV7-2 with TRBJ2-5, with TRBD2 identical over 11 bases. Trimming removed 5 bases from V and 7 bases from J; junction bases left unmatched: 9. There are 15 residues in the CDR3. Germline V gene sequence: CDR1 SGHTA, CDR2 FQGNSA. The CDR3 sequence: CASSLGTSGTGTQYF. In nucleotides, the CDR3 is TGTGCCAGCAGCCTCGGGACTAGCGGTACCGGGACCCAGTACTTC.

Many counts were recorded for this clonotype. This sequence joins TRBV7-8 and TRBJ2-7; TRBD1 aligns across 7 bases. CDR1 and CDR2 (germline): SGHVS, FQNEAQ. The V segment lost 4 bases and the J segment 6 bases; nucleotides outside the gene matches: 15. The CDR3 has 16 amino acids. This CDR3 reads CASSSKTGTAFGEQYF. As DNA, the CDR3 is TGTGCCAGCAGCTCGAAAACCGGGACAGCTTTTGGCGAGCAGTACTTC. Together with reference TRBV7-8 and TRBJ2-7, the CDR3 gives the full variable domain: GAGVSQSPRYKVAKRGQDVALRCDPISGHVSLFWYQQALGQGPEFLTYFQNEAQLDKSGLPSDRFFAERPEGSVSTLKIQRTQQEDSAVYLCASSSKTGTAFGEQYFGPGTRLTVT.

This clonotype showed up many times. The gene calls are TRBV7-2 and TRBJ2-3; D is unclear. Trimming cost V 7 bases and J 4 bases, with 12 bases left between them. The CDR3 spans 13 residues. Germline-derived CDR1 and CDR2 are SGHTA and FQGNSA. The CDR3 reads CASTQPAADTQYF. CDR3 DNA sequence: TGTGCCAGCACCCAACCCGCAGCAGATACGCAGTATTTT. Looking up the rest from reference TRBV7-2 and TRBJ2-3 gives the full variable domain: GAGVSQSPSNKVTEKGKDVELRCDPISGHTALYWYRQSLGQGLEFLIYFQGNSAPDKSGLPSDRFSAERTGGSVSTLTIQRTQQEDSAVYLCASTQPAADTQYFGPGTRLTVL.

This clonotype was recorded many times. V usage is TRBV20-1 and J usage is TRBJ2-3; TRBD2 matches at 9 bases. This CDR3 is built from 16 residues. Trimming took 0 bases from V and 7 from J; bases not matched to a gene: 11. Germline V gives CDR1 DFQATT, CDR2 SNEGSKA (reference sequence). CDR3 protein: CSARDASSGAGNTQYF. CDR3 in DNA: TGCAGTGCTAGAGATGCTTCTAGCGGGGCGGGGAATACGCAGTATTTT.

Comment on this clonotype: This clone may be a read error of a much larger clone one base away. The chain joins TRBV20-1 to TRBJ2-1; 8 nucleotides line up with TRBD2. The CDR3 runs 14 residues. Trimming took 2 bases from V and 6 from J; bases not matched to a gene: 6. Germline assignment: CDR1 DFQATT and CDR2 SNEGSKA (reference sequence). CDR3 sequence: CSARLGGVTNEQFF. CDR3 sequence (DNA): TGCAGTGCTAGACTCGGGGGGGTCACCAATGAGCAGTTCTTC.

The sample holds a few counts of this clonotype. The chain combines TRBV2 with TRBJ1-4; no definite D call. The length of the CDR3 is 16 residues. Trimming shortened V by 3 bases and J by 3 bases, and 14 bases separated the two germline ends. The V gene's germline CDR1 is SNHLY and CDR2 FYNNEI. CDR3 bases: TGTGCCAGCAGTGATTTTGTAAGAACGGCTAATGAAAAACTGTTTTTT. Its translation is CASSDFVRTANEKLFF.